The 16 T cell receptor beta chains listed next were all sequenced from one sample in a study of shared clonotypes between healthy human individuals. This table comes from immunoSEQ multiplex PCR, and its TCRdb copy is limited to in-frame clones, with some not included. The table has 400,000 to 500,000 clones, 76% seen once. Specimen: PBMCs. The source is a woman in her 40s in good health. Some clones in this sample may be carry-over from other donors' samples.

This clone was seen more than once but under ten times. This sample includes further DNA sequences coding for the same CDR3. The rearrangement links TRBV18 to TRBJ1-5; D remains ambiguous. This CDR3 has 13 amino acids. V was clipped by 2 bases and J by 0 bases, with 2 bases between them. Germline values: CDR1 KGHSH, CDR2 LQKENI. CDR3 nucleotides: TGTGCCAGCTCACCAGATAGCAATCAGCCCCAGCATTTT. Encoded protein: CASSPDSNQPQHF. The full variable domain, its missing parts supplied by reference TRBV18 and TRBJ1-5, is NAGVMQNPRHLVRRRGQEARLRCSPMKGHSHVYWYRQLPEEGLKFMVYLQKENIIDESGMPKERFSAEFPKEGPSILRIQQVVRGDSAAYFCASSPDSNQPQHFGDGTRLSIL.

This clone was found a few times. The chain joins TRBV5-4 to TRBJ1-5; TRBD1 matches 7 bases. V lost 3 bases and J lost 3; bases outside the gene matches: 3. Germline V gives CDR1 SGHNT, CDR2 YYREEE (reference sequence). CDR3 length equals 14 residues. The CDR3 protein is CASSSGQNNQPQHF. The CDR3, as DNA: TGTGCCAGCAGCTCGGGACAGAACAATCAGCCCCAGCATTTT.

The chain links TRBV5-4 to TRBJ2-2; D is undetermined. The CDR3 has 15 residues. Germline V gives CDR1 SGHNT, CDR2 YYREEE (reference sequence). Trimming pared 1 base from V and 5 bases from J, leaving 12 bases between. CDR3 DNA sequence: TGTGCCAGCAGCTTGCTGGACGGAACAACCGGGGAGCTGTTTTTT. It encodes CASSLLDGTTGELFF.

The CDR3 nucleotides are TGTGCCAGTAGCCACGGAAGGACTAGCGGGATGAACAATGAGCAGTTCTTC. As protein: CASSHGRTSGMNNEQFF. The chain uses TRBV19 and TRBJ2-1; TRBD2 agrees at 12 bases. CDR1 is LNHDA and CDR2 is SQIVND in the germline V gene (reference sequence). CDR3 length: 17 residues. V lost 6 bases to trimming and J lost 5 bases; unmatched junction nucleotides: 11.

The chain combines TRBV19 with TRBJ2-3; 14 bases align to TRBD2. Trimming took 10 bases from V and 5 from J; bases not matched to a gene: 14. Germline V gives CDR1 LNHDA, CDR2 SQIVND (reference sequence). The CDR3 runs to 17 residues. CDR3 sequence reads: CATTPGGLAGAIDTQYF. CDR3 bases: TGTGCCACCACGCCAGGGGGACTAGCGGGAGCTATAGATACGCAGTATTTT.

This chain connects TRBV28 to TRBJ1-4, with 7 positions matching TRBD1. This CDR3 region has 14 residues. Germline V CDR1 and CDR2: MDHEN, SYDVKM. After removal of 7 bases from V and 7 bases from J, the junction contained 9 bases not matched to a gene. The CDR3 here is CASIDDRDAEKLFF. The CDR3 nucleotides are TGTGCCAGCATCGACGACAGGGATGCTGAAAAACTGTTTTTT.

The sample holds a few counts of this clone. V and J are TRBV4-3 and TRBJ2-4; possibly TRBD2 for D (5 bases). Germline CDR1 and CDR2: LGHNA and YSLEER. CDR3 length: 13 amino acids. Trimming took off 4 bases at V and 7 bases at J, with 11 bases between the two ends. DNA for the CDR3: TGCGCCAGCAGCCCCACCGAGGGTAACATTCAGTACTTC. Translation gives CASSPTEGNIQYF.

The chain couples TRBV2 to TRBJ1-5; no reliable D call. V dropped 2 bases and J dropped 7 bases, with 9 bases sitting between them. The CDR3 extends over 13 amino acids. Germline V gives CDR1 SNHLY, CDR2 FYNNEI. This CDR3 is CASSETVAQPQHF. The CDR3 bases are TGTGCCAGCAGTGAAACAGTGGCCCAGCCCCAGCATTTT.

This clone showed up just a few times. This chain uses TRBV4-1 with TRBJ1-1; the D is unclear. Deletions cut 1 base from V and 4 bases from J, with 7 bases between. The germline V gene has CDR1 MGHRA and CDR2 YSYEKL. This CDR3 comprises 13 residues. This CDR3 is CASSQVSGTEAFF. Written as DNA, the CDR3 is TGCGCCAGCAGCCAAGTCAGCGGCACTGAAGCTTTCTTT.

Points on this clone: Different DNA sequences within this sample yield the same CDR3. The chain employs TRBV19 and TRBJ1-1, with D perhaps matching TRBD1 (5 bases). The CDR3 contains 14 residues. V lost 1 base and J 5 bases, leaving 11 bases between the germline ends. From germline, CDR1 is LNHDA and CDR2 SQIVND (reference sequence). The CDR3 DNA reads as TGTGCCAGTAGTATAGGCCCAGGGAGGACTGAAGCTTTCTTT. Translation: CASSIGPGRTEAFF.

Regarding this clone: One base separates it from a far larger clone, so it is likely a read error. V usage is TRBV6-1 and J usage is TRBJ2-1; D not resolved. The germline gives CDR1 MNHNS, CDR2 SASEGT. This CDR3 has 13 amino acids. The CDR3 region has the DNA TGTGCCAACAGTGAATCCCGACCGGGTGAGCAGTTCTTC. Protein product: CANSESRPGEQFF.

The V call is TRBV15, the J call TRBJ2-5; TRBD1 agrees at 8 bases. The J call may be in error: the DNA end matches TRBJ2-7 better. The length of the CDR3 is 17 residues. The germline V gene has CDR1 LNHNV and CDR2 YYDKDF (reference sequence). CDR3 nucleotide sequence: TGTGCCACCAGCAGGCCCCCAAGACAGGGGATTCCCTACGAGCAGTACTTC. This sequence encodes CATSRPPRQGIPYEQYF.

The rearrangement joins TRBV7-4 to TRBJ1-5; the D is unclear. V dropped 5 bases and J dropped 4 bases, with 18 bases sitting between them. The CDR3 has 16 amino acids. CDR1 is SGHVT, CDR2 SQSDAQ, per germline. The CDR3 region is CASSLPTPTRNQPQHF. Here the CDR3 DNA reads TGTGCCAGCAGCCTCCCGACCCCAACTCGGAATCAGCCCCAGCATTTT.

This sequence joins TRBV4-1 and TRBJ2-7; the D gene is possibly TRBD1 (6 bases). V was pared by 2 bases and J by 12 bases, with 20 bases between. CDR1 is MGHRA, CDR2 YSYEKL, per germline. The CDR3 sequence is 14 residues long. This CDR3 is CASSQLYRAELVYF. Here the CDR3 DNA reads TGCGCCAGCAGCCAACTCTACAGGGCCGAATTGGTGTACTTC.

The chain employs TRBV9 and TRBJ2-1; a weak D match, TRBD2 (6 bases). Looked up from germline, CDR1 is SGDLS and CDR2 is YYNGEE. The CDR3 is 14 amino acids. The V end lost 4 bases, the J end lost 3 bases, and 11 bases lay between the germline ends. Written as DNA, the CDR3 is TGTGCCAGCAGCTCGCGGGACGGCTACAATGAGCAGTTCTTC. As protein: CASSSRDGYNEQFF.

This clone was observed a few times. The chain combines TRBV11-3 with TRBJ2-3; D perhaps matches TRBD2 (5 bases). Germline CDR1 reads SGHNT; CDR2 reads YENEEA. V lost 1 base and J lost 1, with 12 bases in between. This CDR3 is 16 amino acids long. The CDR3 DNA follows: TGTGCCAGCAGCTTAGGTAGGGAGAGAGGCACAGATACGCAGTATTTT. It specifies CASSLGRERGTDTQYF.